This record covers a single T cell receptor (beta chain). Unmatched junction bases numbered 5, after V lost 6 bases and J lost 4 bases. The CDR3 has 15 residues. CDR1 and CDR2 (germline): KGHSH, LQKENI. This record comes from a study of OX40 agonist ivuxolimab in advanced cancers. Study-wide context: The dose-escalation group included hepatocellular carcinoma, melanoma, renal cell carcinoma and head and neck cancer. Of mixed ages from about 23 to 79 and averaging roughly 64 years, the group was approximately 80% male. There were three patients with partial responses, one having hepatocellular carcinoma and two cutaneous melanoma.

The data were produced by immunoSEQ multiplex PCR, yet TCRdb's version contains in-frame clones alone and is incomplete. This table holds 40,000 or so clones, around 85% found once. The receptor comes from an adult with an advanced solid tumor such as melanoma, head and neck, liver or kidney cancer. The genes are TRBV18 and TRBJ2-2; 10 bases fit TRBD2. The sequencing used CD4+ or CD8+ T cells sorted from blood, collected in a trial of the OX40 agonist ivuxolimab. In DNA form, the CDR3 reads TGTGCCAGCTCGTCGGGACTAGCGACCACCGGGGAGCTGTTTTTT. The encoded protein is CASSSGLATTGELFF.